Listed below are T cell receptor beta chains from one sample, sequenced in a study of response to subunit inactivated influenza vaccine. MiXCR was run by TCRdb on the RT-PCR reads, yielding one entry per CDR3 protein. The sample includes about 540,000 distinct CDR3 sequences, roughly 25% seen only once; the top ten take 2.5% to 3.5%. The same sample was also used in a study of T cells expressing NK-cell markers.

Sequenced material: CD4+ T cells sorted from PBMCs, taken less than 13 days after vaccination. These receptors were taken from a man between 50 and 59 years old who received an inactivated influenza vaccine. The CDR3 runs from the conserved cysteine through the conserved F or W. A D gene is named only where the DNA matches it firmly. Size values are once, few and many counts, or a class for expanded clones, and some rows have none.

DNA: TGTGCCAGCTCACCCCGGGAGGGACAGACCAACTATGGCTACACCTTC
CDR3: CASSPREGQTNYGYTF
D: TRBD1
length: 16
V: TRBV18
J: TRBJ1-2
size: .

DNA: TGTGCCAGCAGTTTTGGGCAGGGTACCAATCAGCCCCAGCATTTT
CDR3: CASSFGQGTNQPQHF
D: .
length: 15
V: TRBV27
J: TRBJ1-5
size: .

DNA: TGTGCCAGCAGCCGCTCTAGCGGGAGTCCGCGGGGCACAGATACGCAGTATTTT
CDR3: CASSRSSGSPRGTDTQYF
D: TRBD2
length: 18
V: TRBV11-2
J: TRBJ2-3
size: few

DNA: TGCGCCAGCACCTCGGGACCTCGTAACTATGGCTACACCTTC
CDR3: CASTSGPRNYGYTF
D: .
length: 14
V: TRBV5-1
J: TRBJ1-2
size: .

DNA: TGCAGCGTCGCAGGGGGACCGCAACTAGCGGGAGGGCGGCCAGATACGCAGTATTTT
CDR3: CSVAGGPQLAGGRPDTQYF
D: TRBD2
length: 19
V: TRBV29-1
J: TRBJ2-3
size: .

DNA: TGCAGCGTAAACACCCGGACAGACAGCTCTGTGTTCTTC
CDR3: CSVNTRTDSSVFF
D: .
length: 13
V: TRBV29-1
J: TRBJ2-1
size: .

DNA: TGCAGCGTTGAAGAGTTCGAGAGCTCCTACAATGAGCAGTTCTTC
CDR3: CSVEEFESSYNEQFF
D: .
length: 15
V: TRBV29-1
J: TRBJ2-1
size: .

DNA: TGTGCCAGTAGTATCAGGGAGTGGCAGCCCCAGCATTTT
CDR3: CASSIREWQPQHF
D: .
length: 13
V: TRBV19
J: TRBJ1-5
size: few

DNA: TGTGCCAGCAGCCCCCGCGGGGCCGGAGCCTACGAGCAGTACTTC
CDR3: CASSPRGAGAYEQYF
D: .
length: 15
V: TRBV11-3
J: TRBJ2-7
size: few

DNA: TGCGCCAGCAGCTTGTGGCAAGAGGATACGCAGTATTTT
CDR3: CASSLWQEDTQYF
D: .
length: 13
V: TRBV5-1
J: TRBJ2-3
size: .

DNA: TGTGCCATCAGCTCCGGGACATTAGACAGTGCTTTCTTT
CDR3: CAISSGTLDSAFF
D: .
length: 13
V: TRBV10-3
J: TRBJ1-1
size: few

DNA: TGTGCCAGCAGCCAACCCCCAATGACCCGGGAGCTGTTTTTT
CDR3: CASSQPPMTRELFF
D: .
length: 14
V: TRBV4-2
J: TRBJ2-2
size: .

DNA: TGCAGCGTTGCTTTTTGGGGCAATGAGCAGTTCTTC
CDR3: CSVAFWGNEQFF
D: .
length: 12
V: TRBV29-1
J: TRBJ2-1
size: .

DNA: TGCGCCAGCAGCTTGACAGGGGGCGGAAAGGGCTACACCTTC
CDR3: CASSLTGGGKGYTF
D: TRBD1
length: 14
V: TRBV5-1
J: TRBJ1-2
size: many

DNA: TGTGCCAGCAGCCCTGGGACCAGCACAAATACGCAGTATTTT
CDR3: CASSPGTSTNTQYF
D: .
length: 14
V: TRBV7-3
J: TRBJ2-3
size: many

DNA: TGCGCCAGCAGCTTGGATTGGCTAGCGGGAGTCAATGAGCAGTTCTTC
CDR3: CASSLDWLAGVNEQFF
D: TRBD2
length: 16
V: TRBV5-1
J: TRBJ2-1
size: .

DNA: TGTGCCAGCAGCGGGAGGCGGACCGGGGAGCTGTTTTTT
CDR3: CASSGRRTGELFF
D: TRBD2
length: 13
V: TRBV6-2/TRBV6-3
J: TRBJ2-2
size: .

DNA: TGTGCCAGCAGCGCACAGGGGCAAGGCTATGGCTACACCTTC
CDR3: CASSAQGQGYGYTF
D: TRBD1
length: 14
V: TRBV7-2
J: TRBJ1-2
size: .

DNA: TGTGCCAGCAGCTCGGGAGGGGCCTCGGGGTTCTTC
CDR3: CASSSGGASGFF
D: TRBD2
length: 12
V: TRBV7-8
J: TRBJ2-1
size: many

DNA: TGCGCCAGCAGCCAAGAGGTGACAGGAGGGACAGATACGCAGTATTTT
CDR3: CASSQEVTGGTDTQYF
D: .
length: 16
V: TRBV4-3
J: TRBJ2-3
size: .

DNA: TGTGCCAGCAGTGAAGTTGCTGACACCGGGGAGCTGTTTTTT
CDR3: CASSEVADTGELFF
D: .
length: 14
V: TRBV6-4
J: TRBJ2-2
size: few

DNA: TGTGCCAGCAGTTACTCAGAGGGTTACGGCTACACCTTC
CDR3: CASSYSEGYGYTF
D: .
length: 13
V: TRBV6-2/TRBV6-3
J: TRBJ1-2
size: .

DNA: TGTGCCAGCAGCGCGACAGGGGTGATTTCACCCCTCCACTTT
CDR3: CASSATGVISPLHF
D: TRBD1
length: 14
V: TRBV7-9
J: TRBJ1-6
size: few

DNA: TGTGCCAGCAGTGCCCAGGGGAACACTGAAGCTTTCTTT
CDR3: CASSAQGNTEAFF
D: .
length: 13
V: TRBV12-3/TRBV12-4
J: TRBJ1-1
size: few

DNA: TGCAGCGTTAGATCGGGAAATCAGCCCCAGCATTTT
CDR3: CSVRSGNQPQHF
D: .
length: 12
V: TRBV29-1
J: TRBJ1-5
size: few

DNA: TGTGCCAGCAGCCCCGGACAGGTGGGCGAAAAACTGTTTTTT
CDR3: CASSPGQVGEKLFF
D: TRBD1
length: 14
V: TRBV7-9
J: TRBJ1-4
size: .

DNA: TGTGCCAGCAGCTTGACAGGCCTAGGCCAAGGGGAAAAACTGTTTTTT
CDR3: CASSLTGLGQGEKLFF
D: .
length: 16
V: TRBV7-9
J: TRBJ1-4
size: many

DNA: TGCAGTGCTAGAGATATAGTAGCGGGAGGTAGCTCCTACAATGAGCAGTTCTTC
CDR3: CSARDIVAGGSSYNEQFF
D: TRBD2
length: 18
V: TRBV20-1
J: TRBJ2-1
size: .

DNA: TGTGCCAGCAGCCGCGACGAATCCGAGCAGTACTTC
CDR3: CASSRDESEQYF
D: .
length: 12
V: TRBV7-2
J: TRBJ2-7
size: few

DNA: TGTGCCAGCAGCTTGTCGGGACTGGGTACGGGTACGCAGTATTTT
CDR3: CASSLSGLGTGTQYF
D: .
length: 15
V: TRBV5-4
J: TRBJ2-3
size: few

DNA: TGTGCCAGCAGCTTAGCTGTGGCGGACCAAGAGACCCAGTACTTC
CDR3: CASSLAVADQETQYF
D: .
length: 15
V: TRBV7-9
J: TRBJ2-5
size: .

DNA: TGCAGTGCTACAGGACAGGCGGGGAAACAAGAGACCCAGTACTTC
CDR3: CSATGQAGKQETQYF
D: .
length: 15
V: TRBV20-1
J: TRBJ2-5
size: few

DNA: TGTGCCACCAGCAGACAGGGGGCCTACGGACTAGCGGGAGGTCGGTACAATGAGCAGTTCTTC
CDR3: CATSRQGAYGLAGGRYNEQFF
D: TRBD2
length: 21
V: TRBV15
J: TRBJ2-1
size: few

DNA: TGCGCCAGCAGTGAGCCGGGACAGGAGAGAGGTGAGCAGTTCTTC
CDR3: CASSEPGQERGEQFF
D: TRBD1
length: 15
V: TRBV10-1
J: TRBJ2-1
size: .

DNA: TGTGCCAGCAGCAGAGCGGGGGACTCCTACGAGCAGTACTTC
CDR3: CASSRAGDSYEQYF
D: TRBD2
length: 14
V: TRBV27
J: TRBJ2-7
size: once

DNA: TGTGCCAGCAGCACGCGAGGTAGCGGGAGCTCCGGGGAGCTGTTTTTT
CDR3: CASSTRGSGSSGELFF
D: TRBD2
length: 16
V: TRBV7-9
J: TRBJ2-2
size: few

DNA: TGTGCCAGCAGCTTAGTGGCCGCACGGACCCAAGAGACCCAGTACTTC
CDR3: CASSLVAARTQETQYF
D: .
length: 16
V: TRBV7-2
J: TRBJ2-5
size: few

DNA: TGTGCCAGCAGCTTAGGTTGGGCTGCCCCCGGGGAGACAGATACGCAGTATTTT
CDR3: CASSLGWAAPGETDTQYF
D: .
length: 18
V: TRBV7-8
J: TRBJ2-3
size: .

DNA: TGTGCCAGCAGCTTAGTCACGCAGGTCCGCTCACCCCTCCACTTT
CDR3: CASSLVTQVRSPLHF
D: .
length: 15
V: TRBV7-2
J: TRBJ1-6
size: .

DNA: TGTGCCAGCAGCTTAGTTGGGGGCTATGGAAACACCATATATTTT
CDR3: CASSLVGGYGNTIYF
D: .
length: 15
V: TRBV7-2
J: TRBJ1-3
size: few

DNA: TGCGCCAGCAGCTTCAGGCCTAGCGGTAAACAAGAGACCCAGTACTTC
CDR3: CASSFRPSGKQETQYF
D: TRBD2
length: 16
V: TRBV5-1
J: TRBJ2-5
size: many

DNA: TGTGCCAGCAGCTCGGGACAGGGCCTACAAGAGACCCAGTACTTC
CDR3: CASSSGQGLQETQYF
D: TRBD1
length: 15
V: TRBV7-2
J: TRBJ2-5
size: few

DNA: TGTGCCAGCAGTCCCCAAAATTCACCCCTCCACTTT
CDR3: CASSPQNSPLHF
D: .
length: 12
V: TRBV12-3/TRBV12-4
J: TRBJ1-6
size: .

DNA: TGTGCCATCAGTGGTAGGGTCATGGAGACCCAGTACTTC
CDR3: CAISGRVMETQYF
D: .
length: 13
V: TRBV10-3
J: TRBJ2-5
size: .

DNA: TGCAGTGCAACCAAGCGGGAGGGCCGCGAGACCCAGTACTTC
CDR3: CSATKREGRETQYF
D: TRBD2
length: 14
V: TRBV20-1
J: TRBJ2-5
size: .

DNA: TGTGCCATCAGCGAATTACAGGGGGCAAACACCGGGGAGCTGTTTTTT
CDR3: CAISELQGANTGELFF
D: TRBD1
length: 16
V: TRBV10-3
J: TRBJ2-2
size: few

DNA: TGTGCCAGCAGCTTAGCGCTGAGGCTAGCGGTCAATGAGCAGTTCTTC
CDR3: CASSLALRLAVNEQFF
D: TRBD2
length: 16
V: TRBV7-2
J: TRBJ2-1
size: .

DNA: TGCAGTGCTAGGACCCCAGGGGTTCGGGACGAGCAGTACTTC
CDR3: CSARTPGVRDEQYF
D: .
length: 14
V: TRBV20-1
J: TRBJ2-7
size: .

DNA: TGTGCCAGCAGCCGTGATGTTGTGAACTATGGCTACACCTTC
CDR3: CASSRDVVNYGYTF
D: .
length: 14
V: TRBV7-9
J: TRBJ1-2
size: .

DNA: TGCGCCAGCAGTCTCGGACTAGCGGGAGACCTCGGTGAGCAGTTCTTC
CDR3: CASSLGLAGDLGEQFF
D: TRBD2
length: 16
V: TRBV4-1
J: TRBJ2-1
size: .

DNA: TGTGCCAGCAGCGGGGGACGCTGGGGAGGCAATCAGCCCCAGCATTTT
CDR3: CASSGGRWGGNQPQHF
D: .
length: 16
V: TRBV7-8
J: TRBJ1-5
size: few

DNA: TGTGCCAGCAGTTTGGGCCGACTAGAGACCCAGTACTTC
CDR3: CASSLGRLETQYF
D: .
length: 13
V: TRBV28
J: TRBJ2-5
size: .

DNA: TGTGCCAGCAGTCAAACGGGGGGGTACCGTGCAACTAATGAAAAACTGTTTTTT
CDR3: CASSQTGGYRATNEKLFF
D: .
length: 18
V: TRBV28
J: TRBJ1-4
size: .

DNA: TGTGCCAGCAGCCCACAGGGTTTCGAGCAGTACTTC
CDR3: CASSPQGFEQYF
D: .
length: 12
V: TRBV7-2
J: TRBJ2-7
size: .

DNA: TGTGCCAGCAGGCACACTAGCGGGGGTTACAATGAGCAGTTCTTC
CDR3: CASRHTSGGYNEQFF
D: TRBD2
length: 15
V: TRBV6-2/TRBV6-3
J: TRBJ2-1
size: .